A single sample is the source of the 17 T cell receptor beta chains below, sequenced in a study of cytomegalovirus exposure and HLA in healthy donors. PCR was performed using 60 Vbeta and 13 Jbeta primers. Profiled with immunoSEQ multiplex PCR; TCRdb holds only in-frame clones, not every one. Seen here are 140,000 or so clones, 65% to 85% observed once, and the top ten hold approximately 3%. The sequencing sample was made of PBMCs. The receptors stem from a male donor in good health and CMV-seronegative.

The chain uses TRBV29-1 and TRBJ2-7; D perhaps matches TRBD2 (5 bases). The CDR3 is made up of 12 amino acids. Trimming left V 1 base short and J 3 bases short, with 7 bases between. CDR1 SQVTM and CDR2 ANQGSEA come from the germline V gene. The CDR3 sequence is CSVEGRYYEQYF. DNA for the CDR3: TGCAGCGTTGAAGGGAGGTACTACGAGCAGTACTTC.

The gene calls are TRBV9 and TRBJ2-1; TRBD2 aligns across 8 bases. The junction had 10 bases not matched to a gene; V was cut back by 0 bases and J by 8 bases. Germline loops: CDR1 SGDLS, CDR2 YYNGEE. There are 16 residues in the CDR3. CDR3 amino acids: CASSVVFRGGPHEQFF. CDR3 nucleotides: TGTGCCAGCAGCGTAGTGTTCCGGGGGGGCCCCCATGAGCAGTTCTTC.

CDR3: CASSLVVAGGPETQYF. The CDR3 nucleotides are TGTGCCAGCAGCTTAGTAGTAGCGGGGGGGCCGGAGACCCAGTACTTC. The chain carries TRBV7-8 and TRBJ2-5, with TRBD2 matching 11 bases. Trimming cost V 1 base and J 5 bases; bases outside gene matches: 6. Germline CDR1 reads SGHVS; CDR2 reads FQNEAQ. CDR3 size: 16 residues.

The V and J genes are TRBV2 and TRBJ1-2; TRBD1 matches 8 bases. This CDR3 comprises 16 residues. Germline V gene lookup returns CDR1 SNHLY and CDR2 FYNNEI. V lost 2 bases to trimming and J lost 1 base; unmatched junction nucleotides: 6. The DNA of the CDR3 is TGTGCCAGCAGTGAACATCCGGACAGGGATAACTATGGCTACACCTTC. Translated: CASSEHPDRDNYGYTF.

CDR3 bases: TGTGCCAGCAGCTTAGATTTACAGCGGACCTACGAGCAGTACTTC. As protein: CASSLDLQRTYEQYF. The genes are TRBV11-2 and TRBJ2-7; D is perhaps TRBD2 (5 bases). In germline, CDR1 is SGHAT, CDR2 FQNNGV. This CDR3 is built from 15 residues. Trimming removed 0 bases from V and 2 bases from J, with 11 bases in between.

This clone was picked up one time. J is TRBJ2-5 and V is TRBV1; TRBD2 is taken as the D call from the table, unchecked against the DNA. TRBV1 is termed a pseudogene. This CDR3 contains 17 residues. The CDR3 DNA reads TGCACCAGCAGCCAAGATTGGCTAGCGGGAGAAGAAGAGACCCAGTACTTC. Amino acids: CTSSQDWLAGEEETQYF.

This chain uses TRBV5-4 with TRBJ2-2, with 7 bases aligning to TRBD1. V shed 4 bases, J shed 4 bases, and the junction held 7 bases outside the gene matches. Germline lookup yields CDR1 SGHNT and CDR2 YYREEE (reference sequence). The CDR3 contains 15 residues. CDR3 loop: CASSKGGVSTGELFF. The CDR3 DNA sequence: TGTGCCAGCAGCAAAGGGGGCGTGAGCACCGGGGAGCTGTTTTTT.

This chain connects TRBV5-3 to TRBJ1-5; 11 nucleotides match TRBD1. TRBV5-3 is known as an ORF, though its function is uncertain. Unmatched junction bases numbered 9, after V lost 4 bases and J lost 0 bases. The length of the CDR3 is 18 residues. In nucleotides, the CDR3 is TGTGCCAGAAGCACGAGGACAGGGGGCCACTATAGCAATCAGCCCCAGCATTTT. Protein: CARSTRTGGHYSNQPQHF.

CDR3 in amino acids: CASNADRGYEQYF. In DNA, the CDR3 is TGTGCCAGCAACGCCGACAGGGGATACGAGCAGTACTTC. The chain has TRBV7-2 and TRBJ2-7; the match to TRBD1 covers 8 bases. This CDR3 has 13 amino acids. V was clipped by 7 bases and J by 4 bases; unmatched bases: 6. The germline gives CDR1 SGHTA, CDR2 FQGNSA.

The chain has TRBV19 and TRBJ1-5, with D unclear. The CDR3 spans 15 residues. Germline CDR1 LNHDA, CDR2 SQIVND (reference sequence). The V end lost 1 base, the J end lost 3 bases, and 10 bases lay between the germline ends. The CDR3 region is CASSIVTEPNQPQHF. In DNA, the CDR3 is TGTGCCAGTAGTATAGTCACAGAACCCAATCAGCCCCAGCATTTT.

The J gene is TRBJ1-5, the V gene TRBV2; 7 bases fit TRBD1. The CDR3 is made up of 15 amino acids. The junction had 9 bases not matched to a gene; V was cut back by 7 bases and J by 3 bases. CDR1 is SNHLY, CDR2 FYNNEI, per germline. CDR3 coding DNA: TGTGCCAGCACCCCGGGACAGTCCTTCAATCAGCCCCAGCATTTT. Translation: CASTPGQSFNQPQHF.

The CDR3 loop reads CASNLIAGGPGDTQYF. CDR3 DNA: TGTGCCAGTAACTTGATAGCGGGAGGGCCGGGAGATACGCAGTATTTT. This rearrangement joins TRBV19 to TRBJ2-3; 11 bases map to TRBD2. CDR3 length equals 16 residues. The germline CDR1 and CDR2 sequences are LNHDA and SQIVND (reference sequence). V shed 7 bases, J shed 5 bases, and the junction held 11 bases outside the gene matches.

This chain joins TRBV29-1 and TRBJ2-7, with TRBD2 matching over 7 bases. This CDR3 has 11 amino acids. Germline V CDR1 and CDR2: SQVTM, ANQGSEA. The J segment lost 7 bases and the V segment lost 7 bases, leaving 7 bases of the junction unmatched. In nucleotides, the CDR3 is TGCAGCGCGGGGGGAGAGGGGGAGCAGTACTTC. The encoded protein is CSAGGEGEQYF.

The gene calls are TRBV19 and TRBJ2-7; 8 positions match TRBD2. CDR1 LNHDA and CDR2 SQIVND come from the germline V gene (reference sequence). The CDR3 spans 16 residues. Unmatched junction bases numbered 9, after V lost 1 base and J lost 4 bases. Here the CDR3 reads CASSIVSTSGEYEQYF. CDR3 bases: TGTGCCAGTAGTATAGTCAGCACTAGCGGAGAATACGAGCAGTACTTC.

The chain combines TRBV11-2 with TRBJ1-1; 9 positions agree with TRBD1. The junction had 6 bases not matched to a gene; V was cut back by 5 bases and J by 8 bases. Germline V gene lookup returns CDR1 SGHAT and CDR2 FQNNGV. The CDR3 is made up of 13 amino acids. CDR3 amino acids: CASSRRGTGEAFF. DNA of the CDR3: TGTGCCAGCAGCCGACGAGGGACAGGGGAAGCTTTCTTT. Full variable domain (remainder filled in from reference TRBV11-2 and TRBJ1-1): EAGVAQSPRYKIIEKRQSVAFWCNPISGHATLYWYQQILGQGPKLLIQFQNNGVVDDSQLPKDRFSAERLKGVDSTLKIQPAKLEDSAVYLCASSRRGTGEAFFGQGTRLTVV.

The chain couples TRBV2 to TRBJ1-5; 8 positions match TRBD1. The CDR3 spans 15 residues. The germline V gene has CDR1 SNHLY and CDR2 FYNNEI. J was trimmed by 4 bases and V by 9 bases; bases with no gene match: 11. CDR3 sequence reads: CASRQGRTDNQPQHF. CDR3 coding DNA: TGTGCCAGTAGACAGGGGCGAACTGATAATCAGCCCCAGCATTTT.

A few counts support this clone. The chain combines TRBV4-3 with TRBJ2-1; 7 bases align to TRBD2. Germline assignment: CDR1 LGHNA and CDR2 YSLEER. CDR3 length equals 16 residues. J lost 4 bases, V lost 1 base, and 7 bases had no gene match. The CDR3: CASSQGVAGVYNEQFF. DNA of the CDR3: TGCGCCAGCAGCCAAGGGGTAGCGGGTGTGTACAATGAGCAGTTCTTC.